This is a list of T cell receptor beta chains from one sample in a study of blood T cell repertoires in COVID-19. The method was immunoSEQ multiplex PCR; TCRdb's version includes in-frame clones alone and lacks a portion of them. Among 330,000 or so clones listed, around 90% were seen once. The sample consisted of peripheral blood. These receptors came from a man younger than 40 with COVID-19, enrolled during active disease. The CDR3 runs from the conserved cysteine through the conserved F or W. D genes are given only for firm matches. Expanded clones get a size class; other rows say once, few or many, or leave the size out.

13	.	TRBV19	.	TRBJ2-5	TGTGCCAGTAGTATAGTTGCCAGGGCAGACCAGTACTTC	CASSIVARADQYF
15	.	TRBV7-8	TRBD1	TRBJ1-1	TGTGCCAGCAGCTTCTTGACAGGGGGAGGCACTGAAGCTTTCTTT	CASSFLTGGGTEAFF
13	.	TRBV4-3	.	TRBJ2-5	TGCGCCAGCAGCCAGGATACAGAAGAGACCCAGTACTTC	CASSQDTEETQYF
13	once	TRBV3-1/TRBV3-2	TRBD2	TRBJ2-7	TGTGCCAGCACGGGGGGGGACTCCTACGAGCAGTACTTC	CASTGGDSYEQYF
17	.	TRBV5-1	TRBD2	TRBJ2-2	TGCGCCAGCAGCCCCTCACCCGGGGGGTCGAACACCGGGGAGCTGTTTTTT	CASSPSPGGSNTGELFF
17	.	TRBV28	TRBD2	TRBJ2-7	TGTGCCAGCAGTTTGATCGGACTAGCGGGCGTTGACTACGAGCAGTACTTC	CASSLIGLAGVDYEQYF
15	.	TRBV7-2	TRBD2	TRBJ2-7	TGTGCCAGCAAAGCGGGAGGAACCTCCCATCACGAGCAGTACTTC	CASKAGGTSHHEQYF
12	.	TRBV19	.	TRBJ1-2	TGTGCCAGTAGTAATAATAACTATGGCTACACCTTC	CASSNNNYGYTF
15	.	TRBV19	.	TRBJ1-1	TGTGCCAGTAGTATATGGTACGGGAGGCACACTGAAGCTTTCTTT	CASSIWYGRHTEAFF
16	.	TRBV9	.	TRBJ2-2	TGTGCCAGCAGCGTAACAGGGAGCGTGGACACCGGGGAGCTGTTTTTT	CASSVTGSVDTGELFF
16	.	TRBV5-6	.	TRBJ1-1	TGTGCCAGCAGCTTTTGGACAGAACCTATGAACACTGAAGCTTTCTTT	CASSFWTEPMNTEAFF
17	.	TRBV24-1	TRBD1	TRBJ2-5	TGTGCCACCAGTGACCAAGGACAGGGGGCAAGTAGAGTGACCCAGTACTTC	CATSDQGQGASRVTQYF
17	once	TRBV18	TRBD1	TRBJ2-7	TGTGCCAGCTCACCCCCCGATTACCGGGACAGGCCCTACGAGCAGTACTTC	CASSPPDYRDRPYEQYF
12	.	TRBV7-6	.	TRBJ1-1	TGTGCCAGCAGCCCTCTACCTCCTGAAGCTTTCTTT	CASSPLPPEAFF
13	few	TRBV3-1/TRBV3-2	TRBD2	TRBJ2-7	TGTGCCAGCAGCCAGGGACTAGCTCTCGGGCCGTACTTC	CASSQGLALGPYF
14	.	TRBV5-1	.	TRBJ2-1	TGCGCCAGCAGCTTGGCGGGAGTCTACAATGAGCAGTTCTTC	CASSLAGVYNEQFF
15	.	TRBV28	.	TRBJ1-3	TGTGCCAGCAGTTTGGAGGGCACCTCTGGAAACACCATATATTTT	CASSLEGTSGNTIYF
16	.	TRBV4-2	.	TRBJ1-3	TGTGCCAGCAGCCAAGGACAATCCCTCTCTGGAAACACCATATATTTT	CASSQGQSLSGNTIYF
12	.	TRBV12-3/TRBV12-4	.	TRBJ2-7	TGTGCCAGCAGTTTATCGGCCTACGAGCAGTACTTC	CASSLSAYEQYF
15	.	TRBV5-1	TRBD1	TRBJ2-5	TGCGCCAGCAGCTTGAGGGACAGTCAACAAGAGACCCAGTACTTC	CASSLRDSQQETQYF
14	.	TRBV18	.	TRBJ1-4	TGTGCCAGCTCACCACAGGGCAGGGCCGACAAACTGTTTTTT	CASSPQGRADKLFF
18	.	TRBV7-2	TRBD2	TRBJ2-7	TGTGCCAGCAGCTTACGCGTCACGGGGCTAGCGGGAGAGGACGAGCAGTACTTC	CASSLRVTGLAGEDEQYF
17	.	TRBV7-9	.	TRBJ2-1	TGTGCCAGCAGCTTAGGTGAGGGTCTACGTTACGTCGATGAGCAGTTCTTC	CASSLGEGLRYVDEQFF
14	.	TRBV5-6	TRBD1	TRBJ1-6	TGTGCCAGCAGCTTGGGACAGGGGACCTCACCCCTCCACTTT	CASSLGQGTSPLHF
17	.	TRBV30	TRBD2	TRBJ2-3	TGTGCCTGGAGCCTGGGGGTAGCGGGAGGTGGCACAGATACGCAGTATTTT	CAWSLGVAGGGTDTQYF
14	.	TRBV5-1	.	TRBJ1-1	TGCGCCAGCACTTCGTTGAACTCAAACACTGAAGCTTTCTTT	CASTSLNSNTEAFF
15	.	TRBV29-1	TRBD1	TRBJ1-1	TGCAGCGTACTGTCCTTGGACAGGCAAAACGCTGAAGCTTTCTTT	CSVLSLDRQNAEAFF
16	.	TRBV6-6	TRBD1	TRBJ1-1	TGTGCCAGCAGTCCCGGGACAGGGGTTGGAGCCACTGAAGCTTTCTTT	CASSPGTGVGATEAFF
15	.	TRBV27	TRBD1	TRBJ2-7	TGTGCCAGCAGTTTCCCGACAGGGGGACTTTGCGAGCAGTACTTC	CASSFPTGGLCEQYF
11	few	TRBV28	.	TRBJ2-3	TGTGCCAGCAGTTTCAGTCGAACGCAGTATTTT	CASSFSRTQYF
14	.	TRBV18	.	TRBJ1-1	TGTGCCAGCTCACCACGACAGTTGAACACTGAAGCTTTCTTT	CASSPRQLNTEAFF
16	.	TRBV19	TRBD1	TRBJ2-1	TGTGCCAGTAGTAGGAAGGGACAGGGGACCTACAATGAGCAGTTCTTC	CASSRKGQGTYNEQFF
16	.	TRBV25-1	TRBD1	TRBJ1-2	TGTGCCAGCAGTGAATTCGACAGGGGCCTGGGGTATGGCTACACCTTC	CASSEFDRGLGYGYTF
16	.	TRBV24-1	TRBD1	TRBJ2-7	TGTGCCACCAGTGATCCCGGGACAGGGGCGGCCTACGAGCAGTACTTC	CATSDPGTGAAYEQYF
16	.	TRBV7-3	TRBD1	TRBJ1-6	TGTGCCAGCAGCCTCACCCGGACAGGGTATAATTCACCCCTCCACTTT	CASSLTRTGYNSPLHF
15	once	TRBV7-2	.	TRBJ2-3	TGTGCCAGCAGCTTAGTAACAGGGGGGGGTGATACGCAGTATTTT	CASSLVTGGGDTQYF
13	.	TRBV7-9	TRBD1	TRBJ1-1	TGTGCCAGCAGCTCCCAGGGGGGTTCTGAAGCTTTCTTT	CASSSQGGSEAFF
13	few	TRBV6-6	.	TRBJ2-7	TGTGCCAGCCTGACAGGAGAAGGGTACGAGCAGTACTTC	CASLTGEGYEQYF
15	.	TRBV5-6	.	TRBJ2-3	TGTGCCAGCAGCTTGGAGGTGGAGGCTCCAGATACGCAGTATTTT	CASSLEVEAPDTQYF
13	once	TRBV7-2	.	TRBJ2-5	TGTGCCAGCAGCACCACCGGGAAAGAGACCCAGTACTTC	CASSTTGKETQYF
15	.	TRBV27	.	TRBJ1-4	TGTGCCAGCAGCCCTCTCGGGGGGGGTAATGAAAAACTGTTTTTT	CASSPLGGGNEKLFF
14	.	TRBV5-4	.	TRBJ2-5	TGTGCCAGCAGCTTGGAGGCAGGGCGCGAGACCCAGTACTTC	CASSLEAGRETQYF
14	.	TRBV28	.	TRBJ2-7	TGTGCCAGCACCAGCGGCGGGCCGTCCTACGAGCAGTACTTC	CASTSGGPSYEQYF
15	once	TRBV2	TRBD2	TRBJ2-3	TGTGCCAGCAGTGGGGTAGCGGGACGCACAGATACGCAGTATTTT	CASSGVAGRTDTQYF
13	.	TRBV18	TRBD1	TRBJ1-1	TGTGCCAGCTCACCACCGGGGACAGATGAAGCTTTCTTT	CASSPPGTDEAFF
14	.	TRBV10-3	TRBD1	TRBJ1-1	TGTGCCATCAGTGAACCGGGACAGGGCCCTGAAGCTTTCTTT	CAISEPGQGPEAFF
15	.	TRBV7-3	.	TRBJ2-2	TGTGCCAGCAGCTTAATTCAGGGTCCCACCGGGGAGCTGTTTTTT	CASSLIQGPTGELFF
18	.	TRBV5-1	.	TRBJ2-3	TGCGCCAGCAGCTCTTTAGGGGAAGGGCCGGGCTTCACAGATACGCAGTATTTT	CASSSLGEGPGFTDTQYF
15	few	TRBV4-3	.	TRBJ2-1	TGCGCCAGCAGCCGAGACGGGGGATCCTACAATGAGCAGTTCTTC	CASSRDGGSYNEQFF